The clone carrying this T cell receptor beta chain appeared once. These data come from a study of blood T cell repertoires in COVID-19. In the study overall: The United States, Italy and Spain were the sources of the acute and convalescent COVID-19 samples. T cells, B-cell-depleted T cells, or PBMCs provided the cDNA or gDNA that served as material.

Germline V CDR1 and CDR2: KGHSH, LQKENI. V was shortened by 6 bases and J by 9 bases, with 12 bases between the two germline ends. The CDR3 length is 12 residues. Original processing methods: Reference gene primer amplification gave estimated nucleated cell counts. The data were produced by immunoSEQ multiplex PCR, yet TCRdb's version contains in-frame clones alone and is incomplete. The DNA was the basis for D and trimming; V, J and clone size are from that table. The sample lists approximately 250,000 clones; under 90% were seen once. The TCR was taken from a human donor in a cohort sampled during active COVID-19. The rearrangement joins TRBV18 to TRBJ2-1; D gene unclear. The source material was peripheral blood. CDR3 sequence (DNA): TGTGCCAGCTCCCTAGGCCTATTTGAGCAGTTCTTC. This codes for CASSLGLFEQFF. Full variable domain (missing parts from reference TRBV18 and TRBJ2-1): NAGVMQNPRHLVRRRGQEARLRCSPMKGHSHVYWYRQLPEEGLKFMVYLQKENIIDESGMPKERFSAEFPKEGPSILRIQQVVRGDSAAYFCASSLGLFEQFFGPGTRLTVL.